The rows below give T cell receptor beta chains drawn from one sample of a study of blood T cells in healthy people across ages. TCRdb passed the 5' RACE reads through MiXCR, listing each CDR3 protein once. The data show 1.2 million to 1.5 million distinct CDR3 sequences, with about 40% seen just once and roughly 7.9% held by the top ten. Material for sequencing was blood. These receptors were taken from a young woman in good health. The CDR3 runs from the conserved cysteine through the conserved F or W. The D gene is left open where the match is weak. Some rows mark clone size as missing; the rest say once, few, many or name a class of expanded clone.

. | TRBJ1-4 | . | TRBV3-1 | CASSQGTRLFF | TGTGCCAGCAGCCAGGGGACTCGACTGTTTTTT
. | TRBJ2-7 | once | TRBV19 | CASSRTQGTYEQYF | TGTGCCAGTAGTCGGACACAGGGAACCTACGAGCAGTACTTC
. | TRBJ1-2 | . | TRBV7-9 | CASSLPGHPRDGYTF | TGTGCCAGCAGCTTGCCGGGACATCCAAGGGATGGCTACACCTTC
TRBD2 | TRBJ2-1 | . | TRBV20-1 | CSATSASGDYNEQFF | TGCAGTGCTACGTCAGCCAGCGGGGACTACAATGAGCAGTTCTTC
TRBD1 | TRBJ2-7 | . | TRBV10-3 | CAVSGTVVDEQYF | TGTGCCGTCAGTGGGACAGTCGTGGATGAGCAGTACTTC
. | TRBJ1-5 | . | TRBV29-1 | CSVSAAEGGQPQHF | TGCAGCGTCTCAGCAGCGGAGGGTGGCCAGCCCCAGCATTTT
. | TRBJ2-5 | . | TRBV10-3 | CTISESQAPQETQYF | TGTACCATCAGTGAGTCTCAGGCCCCTCAAGAGACCCAGTACTTC
. | TRBJ2-3 | . | TRBV20-1 | CSASGGLDTQYF | TGCAGTGCTAGCGGGGGCTTAGATACGCAGTATTTT
. | TRBJ1-2 | once | TRBV3-1 | CASSPDAGRSYGYTF | TGTGCCAGCAGCCCGGACGCGGGACGGTCCTATGGCTACACCTTC
. | TRBJ1-4 | few | TRBV28 | CATRGPGNEKLFF | TGTGCCACCCGAGGGCCGGGGAATGAAAAACTGTTTTTT
TRBD2 | TRBJ2-5 | few | TRBV27 | CASSIAGEQYF | TGTGCCAGCAGTATCGCGGGAGAGCAGTACTTC
TRBD2 | TRBJ2-7 | . | TRBV20-1 | CSAGPGTTEQYF | TGCAGTGCTGGACCCGGGACTACCGAGCAGTACTTC
TRBD2 | TRBJ2-1 | . | TRBV9 | CASSPTSGRSNNEQFF | TGTGCCAGCAGCCCTACTAGCGGGAGATCGAACAATGAGCAGTTCTTC
. | TRBJ2-1 | . | TRBV12-5 | CASAPLANNEQFF | TGTGCTAGTGCGCCGCTGGCGAACAATGAGCAGTTCTTC
TRBD1 | TRBJ2-1 | few | TRBV7-3 | CASSVTGTGYNEQFF | TGTGCCAGCAGCGTTACCGGGACAGGGTACAATGAGCAGTTCTTC
. | TRBJ2-7 | few | TRBV6-1 | CASSQLQFYEQYF | TGTGCCAGCAGTCAACTACAGTTTTACGAGCAGTACTTC
. | TRBJ2-7 | . | TRBV28 | CASSPLDGMGPQYF | TGTGCCAGCAGTCCCCTCGACGGCATGGGCCCCCAGTACTTC
TRBD1 | TRBJ2-7 | . | TRBV12-3/TRBV12-4 | CASRLTGRPYEQYF | TGTGCCAGCAGGCTGACAGGGCGACCCTACGAGCAGTACTTC
. | TRBJ2-7 | few | TRBV6-5 | CASSPVDSYSYEQYF | TGTGCCAGCAGCCCAGTTGATAGTTATTCCTACGAGCAGTACTTC
. | TRBJ1-2 | few | TRBV3-1 | CASNKAGYGYTF | TGTGCCAGCAACAAAGCGGGGTATGGCTACACCTTC
. | TRBJ1-1 | once | TRBV29-1 | CSVEQGENTEAFF | TGCAGCGTTGAGCAGGGAGAGAACACTGAAGCTTTCTTT
TRBD2 | TRBJ2-1 | few | TRBV5-5 | CASSLYSGGSSYNEQFF | TGTGCCAGCAGCTTGTACTCGGGAGGAAGCTCCTACAATGAGCAGTTCTTC
TRBD1 | TRBJ2-1 | few | TRBV12-3/TRBV12-4 | CASRLFSGTGAYNEQFF | TGTGCCAGCAGGCTGTTCTCCGGGACAGGGGCCTACAATGAGCAGTTCTTC
. | TRBJ2-2 | . | TRBV5-1 | CASSQLHDGGELFF | TGCGCCAGCAGTCAACTCCACGACGGCGGGGAGCTGTTTTTT
. | TRBJ2-7 | few | TRBV10-3 | CAISAVDSSYNEQYF | TGTGCCATCAGTGCCGTGGACAGCTCCTACAATGAGCAGTACTTC
TRBD2 | TRBJ2-7 | . | TRBV6-1 | CASRGRLASYEQYF | TGTGCCAGCAGAGGACGACTAGCGAGTTACGAGCAGTACTTC
TRBD1 | TRBJ2-7 | . | TRBV5-1 | CASSFSGQGLNEQYF | TGCGCCAGCAGCTTTTCCGGACAGGGGCTAAACGAGCAGTACTTC
TRBD2 | TRBJ2-3 | few | TRBV10-3 | CAISESSGSEDTQYF | TGTGCCATCAGTGAGTCGAGCGGGAGTGAAGATACGCAGTATTTT
TRBD2 | TRBJ2-1 | few | TRBV20-1 | CSARAIAGVYNEQFF | TGCAGTGCTAGAGCCATAGCGGGAGTGTACAATGAGCAGTTCTTC
TRBD2 | TRBJ2-3 | . | TRBV7-2 | CASKGLPTDTQYF | TGTGCCAGCAAGGGACTACCCACAGATACGCAGTATTTT
. | TRBJ2-7 | few | TRBV2 | CASSEQGLVDEQYF | TGTGCCAGCAGTGAGCAGGGGCTAGTCGACGAGCAGTACTTC
TRBD2 | TRBJ2-7 | few | TRBV29-1 | CSVEARLAGSYEQYF | TGCAGCGTTGAAGCTAGACTAGCGGGTTCCTACGAGCAGTACTTC
. | TRBJ1-2 | once | TRBV30 | CAWGEFFNYGYTF | TGTGCCTGGGGGGAATTTTTTAACTATGGCTACACCTTC
. | TRBJ2-5 | . | TRBV6-1 | CASSEAGTGLNRYEQYF | TGTGCCAGCAGTGAAGCGGGGACCGGACTAAACCGGTATGAGCAGTACTTC
. | TRBJ2-7 | . | TRBV20-1 | CSATDQSYEQYF | TGCAGTGCTACGGACCAATCCTACGAGCAGTACTTC
. | TRBJ1-5 | . | TRBV12-3/TRBV12-4 | CASTGTLIRQPQHF | TGTGCCAGCACCGGGACCCTGATTCGACAGCCCCAGCATTTT
. | TRBJ1-3 | . | TRBV18 | CASSPTGGPSGNTIYF | TGTGCCAGCTCACCAACGGGGGGACCCTCTGGAAACACCATATATTTT
TRBD1 | TRBJ2-1 | few | TRBV12-3/TRBV12-4 | CASSTGGFYPSYNEQFF | TGTGCCAGCAGCACAGGGGGGTTCTACCCATCCTACAATGAGCAGTTCTTC
TRBD1 | TRBJ2-3 | . | TRBV12-3/TRBV12-4 | CASTQQGASADTQYF | TGTGCCAGCACACAACAGGGGGCGAGTGCAGATACGCAGTATTTT
. | TRBJ2-7 | . | TRBV20-1 | CSASGAAGHEQYF | TGCAGTGCTAGTGGGGCCGCTGGCCACGAGCAGTACTTC
. | TRBJ2-7 | few | TRBV15 | CATSSLGVHYEQYF | TGTGCCACCAGCAGCCTGGGGGTCCACTACGAGCAGTACTTC
. | TRBJ2-7 | . | TRBV4-1 | CASSQVLGGEQYF | TGCGCCAGCAGCCAAGTTTTGGGGGGCGAGCAGTACTTC
. | TRBJ2-7 | . | TRBV20-1 | CSARGLEGTSYEQYF | TGCAGTGCTAGAGGGTTGGAGGGGACATCCTACGAGCAGTACTTC
. | TRBJ1-3 | . | TRBV5-1 | CASSLARQTTGNTIYF | TGCGCCAGCAGCTTGGCTAGACAGACCACGGGAAACACCATATATTTT
. | TRBJ1-1 | . | TRBV11-3 | CASSRGPPTEAFF | TGTGCCAGCAGCCGAGGCCCGCCAACTGAAGCTTTCTTT
TRBD2 | TRBJ2-3 | many | TRBV10-3 | CAISDPLSGGTTDTQYF | TGTGCCATCAGTGACCCCCTAAGCGGGGGCACCACAGATACGCAGTATTTT
. | TRBJ1-1 | . | TRBV11-1 | CAGSLAGNEAFF | TGTGCCGGCAGCTTAGCGGGTAACGAAGCTTTCTTT
. | TRBJ2-5 | . | TRBV12-3/TRBV12-4 | CASSFLEEAETQYF | TGTGCCAGCAGTTTCCTCGAGGAGGCAGAGACCCAGTACTTC
. | TRBJ2-7 | few | TRBV7-6 | CASSLESADSKSYEQYF | TGTGCCAGCAGCTTAGAATCCGCGGACAGCAAATCCTACGAGCAGTACTTC
. | TRBJ2-2 | . | TRBV6-1 | CASRGEQPSNTGELFF | TGTGCCAGCAGGGGTGAGCAGCCATCGAACACCGGGGAGCTGTTTTTT
. | TRBJ2-2 | . | TRBV7-9 | CASTTPGRANTGELFF | TGTGCCAGCACTACCCCGGGACGGGCGAACACCGGGGAGCTGTTTTTT
TRBD2 | TRBJ2-3 | . | TRBV7-2 | CASSTSSGQNPGRSTDTQYF | TGTGCCAGCAGTACATCTAGCGGGCAAAACCCCGGGCGTAGCACAGATACGCAGTATTTT
. | TRBJ2-4 | . | TRBV10-2 | CASRGGQGEQYF | TGCGCCAGCAGGGGGGGACAAGGGGAGCAGTACTTC
. | TRBJ2-5 | . | TRBV20-1 | CSARPPGRETQYF | TGCAGTGCTAGGCCACCGGGCCGAGAGACCCAGTACTTC
. | TRBJ1-5 | . | TRBV14 | CASSPSYSNQPQHF | TGTGCCAGCAGCCCCAGTTATAGCAATCAGCCCCAGCATTTT
. | TRBJ2-1 | . | TRBV6-2/TRBV6-3 | CASSYALGDINYNEQFF | TGTGCCAGCAGTTACGCTCTAGGGGATATAAACTACAATGAGCAGTTCTTC
. | TRBJ1-2 | . | TRBV6-5 | CASRAEANYGYTF | TGTGCCAGCCGAGCGGAAGCTAACTATGGCTACACCTTC
. | TRBJ1-2 | . | TRBV15 | CATSSGTSYGYTF | TGTGCCACCAGCAGTGGGACCTCCTATGGCTACACCTTC
TRBD2 | TRBJ2-3 | few | TRBV6-2/TRBV6-3 | CASCREDVHTQYF | TGTGCCAGCTGCCGGGAGGATGTCCATACGCAGTATTTT